This T cell receptor beta chain was identified in a study of blood T cell repertoires in COVID-19. Turning to the study itself: From T cells, B-cell-depleted T cells, or PBMCs came the material, which was cDNA or gDNA.

Using immunoSEQ multiplex PCR, the repertoire was profiled, and TCRdb retains in-frame clones only, with some absent. The sample has about 180,000 clones; 75% to 80% are singletons. The CDR3 spans 16 residues. V dropped 5 bases and J dropped 1 base, with 16 bases sitting between them. Germline V gene data show CDR1 as SGHAT and CDR2 as FQNNGV. The sequenced sample consisted of peripheral blood. The receptor comes from an older woman with acute or convalescent COVID-19. The V call is TRBV11-2, the J call TRBJ2-3, with D possibly TRBD1 on 5 matching bases. CDR3 DNA sequence: TGTGCCAGCAGCCATGCCCAGGGCAGGGGCACAGATACGCAGTATTTT. As protein: CASSHAQGRGTDTQYF.